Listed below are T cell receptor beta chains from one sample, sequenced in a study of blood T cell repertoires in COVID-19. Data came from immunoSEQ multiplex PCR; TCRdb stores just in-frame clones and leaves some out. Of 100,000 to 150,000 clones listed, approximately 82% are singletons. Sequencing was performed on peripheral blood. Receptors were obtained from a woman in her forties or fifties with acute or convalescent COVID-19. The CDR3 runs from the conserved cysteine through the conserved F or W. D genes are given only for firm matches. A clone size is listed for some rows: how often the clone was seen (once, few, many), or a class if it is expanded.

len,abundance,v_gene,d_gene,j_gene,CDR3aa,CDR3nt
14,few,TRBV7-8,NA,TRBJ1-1,CASGGANMNTEAFF,TGTGCCAGCGGGGGGGCGAATATGAACACTGAAGCTTTCTTT
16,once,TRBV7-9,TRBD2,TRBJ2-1,CASSLLLAGGPNEQFF,TGTGCCAGCAGCTTACTACTAGCGGGGGGGCCCAATGAGCAGTTCTTC
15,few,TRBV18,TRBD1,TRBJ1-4,CASSPTGQDNEKLFF,TGTGCCAGCTCACCGACCGGACAGGATAATGAAAAACTGTTTTTT
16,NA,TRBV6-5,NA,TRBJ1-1,CASSYPLGPGGTEAFF,TGTGCCAGCAGTTACCCCCTAGGCCCGGGGGGCACTGAAGCTTTCTTT
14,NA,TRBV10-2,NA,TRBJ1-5,CASRDTGFTQPQHF,TGCGCCAGCAGGGATACAGGGTTCACTCAGCCCCAGCATTTT
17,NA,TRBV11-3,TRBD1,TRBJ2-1,CASSLGTGQGYDNEQFF,TGTGCCAGCAGCTTGGGAACGGGACAGGGGTATGACAATGAGCAGTTCTTC
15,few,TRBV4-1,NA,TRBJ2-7,CASSLRPVEAYEQYF,TGCGCCAGCAGCCTACGACCGGTGGAGGCCTACGAGCAGTACTTC
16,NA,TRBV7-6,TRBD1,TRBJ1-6,CASSLMGQGGDSPLHF,TGTGCCAGCAGCTTAATGGGACAGGGGGGTGATTCACCCCTCCACTTT
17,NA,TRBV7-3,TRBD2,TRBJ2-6,CASSSTGGNSGANVLTF,TGTGCCAGCAGCTCGACGGGAGGGAACTCTGGGGCCAACGTCCTGACTTTC
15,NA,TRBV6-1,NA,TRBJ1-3,CASSEFRTSGDTIYF,TGTGCCAGCAGTGAATTTAGGACATCTGGCGACACCATATATTTT
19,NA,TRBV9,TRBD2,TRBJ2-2,CASSGSTSGRGSNTGELFF,TGTGCCAGCAGCGGTAGCACTAGCGGGAGGGGTTCGAACACCGGGGAGCTGTTTTTT
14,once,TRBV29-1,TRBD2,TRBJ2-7,CSAIIVGGASEQYF,TGCAGCGCCATAATAGTCGGGGGGGCTAGCGAGCAGTACTTC
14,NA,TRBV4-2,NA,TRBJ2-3,CASSQGAEWDTQYF,TGTGCCAGCAGCCAAGGAGCCGAGTGGGATACGCAGTATTTT
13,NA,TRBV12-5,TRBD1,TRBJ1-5,CASGLEGGQPQHF,TGTGCTAGTGGTTTGGAAGGGGGCCAGCCCCAGCATTTT
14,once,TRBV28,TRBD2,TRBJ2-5,CASRASGRGETQYF,TGTGCCAGCAGAGCTAGCGGGAGGGGGGAGACCCAGTACTTC
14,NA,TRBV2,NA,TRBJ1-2,CASRAGSFSYGYTF,TGTGCCAGCAGGGCAGGAAGTTTTTCCTATGGCTACACCTTC
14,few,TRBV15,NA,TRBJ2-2,CATSRVRGTGELFF,TGTGCCACCAGCAGAGTTAGGGGCACCGGGGAGCTGTTTTTT
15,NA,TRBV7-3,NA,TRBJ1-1,CASSSGTGPNTEAFF,TGTGCCAGCAGCTCAGGAACAGGGCCCAACACTGAAGCTTTCTTT
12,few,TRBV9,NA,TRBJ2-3,CASSPRLDTQYF,TGTGCCAGCAGCCCCCGACTTGATACGCAGTATTTT
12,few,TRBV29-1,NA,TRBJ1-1,CSAAMEAGEAFF,TGCAGCGCGGCAATGGAGGCGGGTGAAGCTTTCTTT
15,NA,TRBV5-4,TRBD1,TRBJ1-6,CASSFTDRGDSPLHF,TGTGCCAGCAGCTTTACGGACAGGGGGGATTCACCCCTCCACTTT
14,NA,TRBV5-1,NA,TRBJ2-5,CASSLGRGLETQYF,TGCGCCAGCAGCTTGGGTAGGGGCTTGGAGACCCAGTACTTC
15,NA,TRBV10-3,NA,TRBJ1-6,CAISAQQGGNSPLHF,TGTGCCATCAGTGCCCAACAGGGAGGGAATTCACCCCTCCACTTT
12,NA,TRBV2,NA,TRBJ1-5,CASTTGERTQHF,TGTGCCAGCACCACGGGAGAGAGGACCCAGCATTTT
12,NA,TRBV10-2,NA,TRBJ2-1,CASSESSGEQFF,TGCGCCAGCAGTGAGTCGAGCGGGGAGCAGTTCTTC
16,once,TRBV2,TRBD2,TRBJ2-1,CASRRRLAGGNNEQFF,TGTGCCAGCAGGAGAAGACTAGCGGGAGGAAACAATGAGCAGTTCTTC